This T cell receptor beta chain came from a study of blood T cell repertoires in COVID-19. Study information: Samples came from the United States, Italy and Spain, spanning acute and convalescent COVID-19. T cells, B-cell-depleted T cells, or PBMCs supplied cDNA or gDNA.

Germline V gives CDR1 SGHTS, CDR2 YDEGEE. The germline V and J ends were trimmed by 2 bases and 5 bases, with 12 bases remaining between them. This CDR3 has 14 amino acids. TCRdb's copy holds only in-frame clones and misses some; the assay was immunoSEQ multiplex PCR. The sample has hundreds of thousands of clones; over 70% are singletons. The genes are TRBV5-8 and TRBJ2-3; no firm D call. What was sequenced was peripheral blood. This clonotype was obtained from a woman aged 50 to 60 with COVID-19, enrolled during active disease. CDR3 residues: CASSLSAYVDTQYF. CDR3 coding DNA: TGTGCCAGCAGCTTATCTGCCTACGTAGATACGCAGTATTTT.